The 28 T cell receptor beta chains in this list originate from one sample, sequenced in a study of T-cell memory formation after mild COVID-19. TCRdb called the 5' RACE reads again in MiXCR, with one record for every CDR3 protein. Here the sample spans approximately 340,000 distinct CDR3 sequences, less than 20% being singletons. Sequenced: PBMCs or a T cell subset sorted from them (not recorded which). The source is a man aged 18 to 35 who had mild COVID-19 (a few samples of this study predate the infection). Cell type and time point are not known.

This clonotype was seen a handful of times. The V call is TRBV5-4, the J call TRBJ2-3; D is unresolved. Trimming removed 7 bases at V and 4 bases at J, with 16 bases between. Germline V gene sequence: CDR1 SGHNT, CDR2 YYREEE (reference sequence). The CDR3 length is 14 residues. CDR3: CASSEGFWSDTQYF. CDR3 in DNA: TGTGCCAGCTCAGAAGGGTTTTGGTCAGATACGCAGTATTTT.

This clonotype was detected many times. The chain combines TRBV4-1 with TRBJ2-7; D possibly matches TRBD1 or TRBD2 (5 bases each). V lost 3 bases and J 7 bases, leaving 16 bases between the germline ends. The germline V gene has CDR1 MGHRA and CDR2 YSYEKL. There are 14 residues in the CDR3. This chain's CDR3 is CASSHYAGWGEQYV. The CDR3 DNA is TGCGCCAGCAGCCATTATGCAGGGTGGGGGGAGCAGTACGTC.

CDR3 loop: CASSLSGVGALNTEAFF. CDR3 nucleotides: TGTGCCAGCAGCCTTTCCGGGGTGGGGGCCCTGAACACTGAAGCTTTCTTT. This chain joins TRBV9 and TRBJ1-1, with a weak D call TRBD1 (6 bases). V was clipped by 4 bases and J by 0 bases, with 19 bases between them. CDR3 length: 17 amino acids. Looked up from germline, CDR1 is SGDLS and CDR2 is YYNGEE.

V and J are TRBV20-1 and TRBJ1-1, with a weak D call TRBD1 (5 bases). Germline CDR1 is DFQATT and CDR2 is SNEGSKA (reference sequence). V gave up 2 bases and J gave up 3 bases, with 22 bases separating them. The CDR3 covers 17 residues. Here the CDR3 reads CSARSPLHTGLHTEAFF. In DNA form, the CDR3 reads TGCAGTGCTAGAAGTCCCTTACACACAGGATTACACACTGAAGCTTTCTTT.

The chain uses TRBV5-6 and TRBJ2-5, with D perhaps matching TRBD1 (6 bases). V shed 5 bases and J shed 5 bases, with 16 bases lying between them. Germline CDR1 and CDR2: SGHDT and YYEEEE. The CDR3 totals 14 residues. For the CDR3, the DNA is TGTGCCAGCAGAGGCCGCAGGGGTGCGGAGACCCAGTACTTC. Encoded protein: CASRGRRGAETQYF.

This clonotype was counted at least ten times. The chain recombines TRBV4-3 with TRBJ2-1; perhaps TRBD2 as D (6 bases). The germline V and J ends were trimmed by 6 bases and 3 bases, with 15 bases remaining between them. Per germline, CDR1 LGHNA and CDR2 YSLEER. The length of the CDR3 is 15 residues. CDR3 nucleotides: TGCGCCAGCAGTCCCGGGACTCCAAGCTACAATGAGCAGTTCTTC. Protein: CASSPGTPSYNEQFF.

The rearrangement uses TRBV7-9 and TRBJ1-3; 9 bases fit TRBD1. V was clipped by 5 bases and J by 6 bases; unmatched bases: 8. This CDR3 comprises 15 residues. Germline CDR1 is SEHNR and CDR2 is FQNEAQ (reference sequence). The CDR3 sequence is CASSPLRTGENTIYF. Here the CDR3 DNA reads TGTGCCAGCAGCCCCCTTCGGACAGGGGAAAACACCATATATTTT.

This clonotype was seen only a few times. V is TRBV18 and J is TRBJ2-5; D is unresolved. Germline V gene lookup returns CDR1 KGHSH and CDR2 LQKENI. This CDR3 is built from 15 residues. The V and J ends lost 0 bases and 5 bases respectively, with 13 bases between them. Here the CDR3 DNA reads TGTGCCAGCTCACCACCGATGCGGCCCTCGGAGACCCAGTACTTC. Amino acid sequence: CASSPPMRPSETQYF.

V and J are TRBV7-2 and TRBJ1-3; 9 bases map to TRBD1. CDR3 size: 15 residues. V trimming: 4 bases; J trimming: 1 base; junction bases outside the gene matches: 2. The V gene's germline CDR1 is SGHTA and CDR2 FQGNSA. The CDR3 bases are TGTGCCAGCAGCTCGACAGGGGGTTCTGGAAACACCATATATTTT. It specifies CASSSTGGSGNTIYF.

The genes are TRBV18 and TRBJ2-3; D is perhaps TRBD1 (6 bases). Trimming left V 3 bases short and J 2 bases short, with 21 bases between. Germline CDR1 is KGHSH and CDR2 is LQKENI. The CDR3 sequence is 18 residues long. The CDR3 region has the DNA TGTGCCAGCTCACCGGGGGCCGCGGCAGGAAGAACCACAGATACGCAGTATTTT. Protein product: CASSPGAAAGRTTDTQYF.

This clonotype was seen repeatedly, ten times or more. This chain links TRBV5-1 with TRBJ2-1; D not certain. Trimming pared 3 bases from V and 0 bases from J, leaving 16 bases between. Germline V lookup: CDR1 SGHRS, CDR2 YFSETQ. The CDR3 has 17 amino acids. DNA of the CDR3: TGCGCCAGCAGCTCGACTGACTTCGTGAGCTCCTACAATGAGCAGTTCTTC. Translated, it gives CASSSTDFVSSYNEQFF.

V is TRBV7-2 and J is TRBJ1-3; D is uncertain. CDR1 is SGHTA and CDR2 is FQGNSA in the germline V gene. CDR3 size: 20 residues. V was trimmed by 1 base and J by 4 bases, leaving 26 bases between them. CDR3 coding DNA: TGTGCCAGCAGCTTAGGATTGTTGAGCCCTGCCTATTCGTGGGGAAACACCATATATTTT. It is translated as CASSLGLLSPAYSWGNTIYF.

This clonotype has a count of ten or more. V gene TRBV15 combines with J gene TRBJ1-6; D unresolved. V lost 0 bases and J 10 bases, leaving 4 bases between the germline ends. Germline CDR1 is LNHNV and CDR2 is YYDKDF (reference sequence). The CDR3 has 12 residues. Here the CDR3 DNA reads TGTGCCACCAGCAGAGAAAACTCACCCCTCCACTTT. Its translation is CATSRENSPLHF.

The table lists this clonotype with a few counts. The chain joins TRBV11-3 to TRBJ1-1; 8 bases map to TRBD1. The CDR3 is 16 amino acids. Germline lookup yields CDR1 SGHNT and CDR2 YENEEA. V lost 4 bases to trimming and J lost 1 base; unmatched junction nucleotides: 8. CDR3 nucleotide sequence: TGTGCCAGCAGCTCGACCTTTGGACAGGGGAACACTGAAGCTTTCTTT. Protein product: CASSSTFGQGNTEAFF.

This clonotype was seen more than once but under ten times. The chain couples TRBV12-3 or TRBV12-4 to TRBJ2-1; 10 nucleotides align to TRBD1. The CDR3 contains 16 residues. The trim removed 0 bases at V and 4 bases at J, leaving 3 bases unmatched. The CDR3 nucleotides are TGTGCCAGCAGTTTAGCGCGGGACAGGGGATACAATGAGCAGTTCTTC. Protein sequence: CASSLARDRGYNEQFF.

This chain uses TRBV7-9 with TRBJ2-3, with 10 bases aligning to TRBD2. Trimming removed 1 base from V and 4 bases from J; junction bases left unmatched: 8. The CDR3 spans 17 residues. Per the germline V gene, CDR1 is SEHNR and CDR2 is FQNEAQ (reference sequence). The CDR3 reads CASSLDLAGVGSDTQYF. The CDR3, as DNA: TGTGCCAGCAGCTTAGACCTAGCGGGGGTTGGGTCAGATACGCAGTATTTT.

This clonotype has a handful of counts. J is TRBJ2-3 and V is TRBV5-1, with 10 bases lining up with TRBD2. This CDR3 contains 16 residues. V was pared by 4 bases and J by 5 bases, with 10 bases of the junction left unmatched. The V gene's germline CDR1 is SGHRS and CDR2 YFSETQ. This CDR3 is CASSLPSGGRRDTQYF. The CDR3 DNA follows: TGCGCCAGCAGCCTTCCTAGCGGGGGCCGGCGAGATACGCAGTATTTT. The whole variable domain, remainder taken from reference TRBV5-1 and TRBJ2-3, is KAGVTQTPRYLIKTRGQQVTLSCSPISGHRSVSWYQQTPGQGLQFLFEYFSETQRNKGNFPGRFSGRQFSNSRSEMNVSTLELGDSALYLCASSLPSGGRRDTQYFGPGTRLTVL.

This clonotype has a handful of counts. This rearrangement joins TRBV12-3 or TRBV12-4 to TRBJ2-7, with 10 bases matching TRBD1. V shed 5 bases and J 6 bases; nucleotides not matched to a gene: 10. The CDR3 loop spans 15 amino acids. The DNA of the CDR3 is TGTGCCAGCAGTGGGGGTTCGGGACAGGGGATCGAGCAGTACTTC. Translating it yields CASSGGSGQGIEQYF.

The genes are TRBV2 and TRBJ2-5; D possibly corresponds to TRBD2 (6 bases). Germline assignment: CDR1 SNHLY and CDR2 FYNNEI. The CDR3 length is 14 residues. The V end lost 8 bases, the J end lost 2 bases, and 15 bases lay between the germline ends. This CDR3 is CASSTAGGQETQYF. The CDR3 nucleotides are TGTGCCAGCTCAACGGCCGGGGGACAAGAGACCCAGTACTTC.

The table lists this clonotype with a few counts. V gene TRBV10-3 combines with J gene TRBJ2-3; tentatively, D is TRBD2 (6 bases). This CDR3 has 16 amino acids. In germline, CDR1 is ENHRY, CDR2 SYGVKD. V gave up 4 bases and J gave up 0 bases, with 14 bases separating them. The CDR3 DNA sequence: TGTGCCATCAGTGGGATCTCAGCGGGCAGCACAGATACGCAGTATTTT. Translation gives CAISGISAGSTDTQYF.

This clonotype came up many times. The chain carries TRBV5-6 and TRBJ2-1; 9 nucleotides align to TRBD1. CDR1 is SGHDT, CDR2 YYEEEE, per germline. V shed 4 bases and J 5 bases; nucleotides not matched to a gene: 10. The CDR3 sequence is 16 residues long. In DNA, the CDR3 is TGTGCCAGCAGCACCTTACAGGGGGCAATCGACAATGAGCAGTTCTTC. This codes for CASSTLQGAIDNEQFF.

The rearrangement uses TRBV20-1 and TRBJ2-3; 14 bases are shared with TRBD2. V lost 3 bases and J lost 3; bases outside the gene matches: 11. Germline-derived CDR1 and CDR2 are DFQATT and SNEGSKA (reference sequence). The CDR3 is 18 amino acids. This CDR3 reads CSASHAGTSGGRTDTQYF. DNA of the CDR3: TGCAGTGCTAGCCATGCCGGGACTAGCGGGGGACGAACAGATACGCAGTATTTT.

This rearrangement joins TRBV7-2 to TRBJ1-3; 9 nucleotides line up with TRBD1. The CDR3 consists of 15 residues. V lost 1 base and J lost 4; bases outside the gene matches: 2. CDR1 is SGHTA, CDR2 FQGNSA, per germline. The CDR3, as DNA: TGTGCCAGCAGCTTAGTCGGGACAGGGGGAAACACCATATATTTT. This gives the protein CASSLVGTGGNTIYF.

The chain links TRBV30 to TRBJ2-3; the match to TRBD2 covers 10 bases. This CDR3 spans 15 amino acids. Trimming cost V 4 bases and J 6 bases; bases outside gene matches: 10. Germline values: CDR1 GTSNPN, CDR2 SVGIG (reference sequence). The chain's CDR3 is CAWTWKLAGSDTQYF. The CDR3 DNA is TGTGCCTGGACGTGGAAACTAGCGGGGTCGGATACGCAGTATTTT.

The chain links TRBV28 to TRBJ2-3; no clear D. The ends were cut back, 8 bases at V and 4 bases at J, with 13 bases in the middle. CDR3 length equals 13 residues. CDR1 and CDR2 from the germline V gene are MDHEN and SYDVKM. Here the CDR3 reads CASRPSGSDTQYF. The CDR3 region has the DNA TGTGCCAGCCGACCGTCGGGTTCAGATACGCAGTATTTT. Based on the CDR3 plus reference TRBV28 and TRBJ2-3, the full variable domain is DVKVTQSSRYLVKRTGEKVFLECVQDMDHENMFWYRQDPGLGLRLIYFSYDVKMKEKGDIPEGYSVSREKKERFSLILESASTNQTSMYLCASRPSGSDTQYFGPGTRLTVL.

This clonotype was counted a few times. The gene calls are TRBV3-1 and TRBJ1-1, with D unclear. This CDR3 has 17 residues. The V gene's germline CDR1 is LGHDT and CDR2 YNNKEL (reference sequence). Trimming pared 0 bases from V and 1 base from J, leaving 15 bases between. The chain's CDR3 is CASSQDILGSRNTEAFF. Written as DNA, the CDR3 is TGTGCCAGCAGCCAAGATATTCTGGGTTCGCGGAACACTGAAGCTTTCTTT.

This clonotype was seen a handful of times. This rearrangement joins TRBV9 to TRBJ2-1, with unresolved D. The germline V gene encodes CDR1 SGDLS and CDR2 YYNGEE. CDR3 length: 13 residues. Trimming stripped 3 bases from V and 6 bases from J, with 10 bases between. The CDR3 nucleotides are TGTGCCAGCAGCGATGCGTCGACCAATGAGCAGTTCTTC. This translates into CASSDASTNEQFF.

The chain uses TRBV28 and TRBJ2-1, with a tentative D call TRBD1 (6 bases). The germline V gene has CDR1 MDHEN and CDR2 SYDVKM. V lost 6 bases and J 0 bases, leaving 12 bases between the germline ends. CDR3 length: 15 residues. For the CDR3, the DNA is TGTGCCAGCAGGGAAACAGGGACCTCCTACAATGAGCAGTTCTTC. Its protein is CASRETGTSYNEQFF.